These T cell receptor beta chains were read from a single sample in a study of vaccination and CD4 T cells after COVID-19. Via MiXCR, TCRdb re-called the PCR reads, giving one row per CDR3 protein. The sample records approximately 20,000 distinct CDR3 sequences, 40% to 50% being singletons. Their cognate antigens are unknown. Here the sequenced sample was CD4+ T cells from blood, cultured in vitro, taken after SARS-CoV-2 vaccination. These receptors originate from a human donor who had recovered from COVID-19. Both conserved end residues are part of each CDR3. The D gene is left open where the match is weak. Rows give clone size only sometimes, using once, few, many, or a class for an expanded clone.

J,V,D,size,CDR3,DNA
TRBJ1-2,TRBV19,TRBD1,few,CATWDRAHYGYTF,TGTGCCACTTGGGACAGGGCCCACTATGGCTACACCTTC
TRBJ2-5,TRBV7-8,NA,NA,CASSFSGETQYF,TGTGCCAGCAGCTTTAGTGGGGAGACCCAGTACTTC
TRBJ1-1,TRBV19,NA,NA,CASSSAGAVGTEAFF,TGTGCCAGTAGTAGTGCTGGGGCGGTGGGCACTGAAGCTTTCTTT
TRBJ1-6,TRBV6-1,NA,few,CASRPGPNSPLHF,TGTGCCAGCAGGCCGGGGCCTAATTCACCCCTCCACTTT
TRBJ1-5,TRBV6-4,TRBD1,few,CASSPGQGGNQPQHF,TGTGCCAGCAGTCCGGGACAGGGTGGCAATCAGCCCCAGCATTTT
TRBJ2-3,TRBV7-2,TRBD1,NA,CASSRTGTTDTQYF,TGTGCCAGCAGCAGGACAGGGACCACAGATACGCAGTATTTT
TRBJ2-3,TRBV7-9,TRBD2,NA,CASSLLAGGIADTQYF,TGTGCCAGCAGCTTACTAGCGGGAGGTATCGCAGATACGCAGTATTTT
TRBJ2-7,TRBV20-1,TRBD2,NA,CSATRSSGGPIYEQYF,TGCAGTGCTACGCGTAGCAGCGGGGGCCCGATCTACGAGCAGTACTTC
TRBJ2-1,TRBV6-5,NA,NA,CASSYSTPDDEQFF,TGTGCCAGCAGTTACTCGACCCCTGATGATGAGCAGTTCTTC
TRBJ2-7,TRBV6-2/TRBV6-3,NA,NA,CASSGGPEPYEQYF,TGTGCCAGCAGTGGGGGGCCGGAACCCTACGAGCAGTACTTC
TRBJ2-7,TRBV27,TRBD2,NA,CASSRGTSGSYEQYF,TGTGCCAGCAGTCGAGGTACTAGCGGGAGCTACGAGCAGTACTTC
TRBJ1-2,TRBV6-5,TRBD1,NA,CASSYRQGPGYTF,TGTGCCAGCAGTTACCGACAGGGACCTGGCTACACCTTC
TRBJ2-1,TRBV7-7,NA,NA,CASSFDREGYNEQFF,TGTGCCAGCAGCTTCGACAGGGAGGGCTACAATGAGCAGTTCTTC
TRBJ1-2,TRBV19,NA,NA,CASSGADNYGYTF,TGTGCCAGTAGCGGCGCAGATAACTATGGCTACACCTTC
TRBJ2-1,TRBV7-6,TRBD1,few,CASSLGTGEGEQFF,TGTGCCAGCAGCTTAGGGACAGGGGAGGGTGAGCAGTTCTTC
TRBJ1-5,TRBV7-8,NA,few,CASSLISVYQPQHF,TGTGCCAGCAGCTTAATATCAGTTTATCAGCCCCAGCATTTT
TRBJ2-7,TRBV11-3,NA,NA,CASSLEGGETYEQYF,TGTGCCAGCAGCTTAGAGGGCGGGGAGACCTACGAGCAGTACTTC
TRBJ1-2,TRBV6-1,NA,NA,CASRSGTVSNYGYTF,TGTGCCAGCAGGTCCGGGACGGTATCTAACTATGGCTACACCTTC
TRBJ2-1,TRBV7-3,NA,NA,CASSMTGSGEQFF,TGTGCCAGCAGCATGACAGGCTCCGGTGAGCAGTTCTTC
TRBJ1-2,TRBV28,NA,few,CATQPPAHGYTF,TGTGCCACCCAGCCTCCCGCCCATGGCTACACCTTC
TRBJ2-7,TRBV7-2,NA,NA,CASSFRRNRDSAYEQYF,TGTGCCAGCAGCTTCCGACGGAATAGGGACTCAGCCTACGAGCAGTACTTC
TRBJ2-7,TRBV6-2/TRBV6-3,TRBD2,NA,CASSYSMGLAGPPYEQYF,TGTGCCAGCAGTTACTCGATGGGACTAGCGGGACCCCCCTACGAGCAGTACTTC
TRBJ2-7,TRBV5-1,NA,once,CASSLGPTKGHYEQYF,TGCGCCAGCAGCTTGGGCCCTACCAAGGGACATTACGAGCAGTACTTC
TRBJ2-2,TRBV7-7,NA,few,CASSPNRGNTGELFF,TGTGCCAGCAGCCCAAACCGGGGTAACACCGGGGAGCTGTTTTTT
TRBJ2-7,TRBV5-1,NA,NA,CASSLAVGGREQYF,TGCGCCAGCAGCTTGGCGGTAGGGGGGCGCGAGCAGTACTTC
TRBJ1-1,TRBV18,NA,NA,CASSPPGQYTEAFF,TGTGCCAGCTCACCACCGGGTCAATACACTGAAGCTTTCTTT
TRBJ1-6,TRBV2,NA,few,CASSEIPPLHF,TGTGCCAGCAGTGAAATACCACCCCTCCACTTT
TRBJ2-7,TRBV19,TRBD1,NA,CASSLSRTGGYEQYF,TGTGCCAGTAGTCTATCACGGACAGGGGGCTACGAGCAGTACTTC
TRBJ1-5,TRBV28,NA,NA,CASSLLGSSNQPQHF,TGTGCCAGCAGTTTATTAGGGTCTAGCAATCAGCCCCAGCATTTT
TRBJ2-5,TRBV20-1,TRBD2,medium-sized,CSASWLAGKAETQYF,TGCAGTGCTAGTTGGCTAGCGGGGAAAGCAGAGACCCAGTACTTC
TRBJ2-5,TRBV11-3,NA,once,CASSLSILRQNIQETQYF,TGTGCCAGCAGCTTATCAATCTTGAGACAGAACATACAAGAGACCCAGTACTTC
TRBJ2-1,TRBV6-2/TRBV6-3,TRBD1,NA,CASSYSSTSLGTGVDEQFF,TGTGCCAGCAGTTACTCGAGTACGTCGCTGGGGACAGGGGTGGATGAGCAGTTCTTC
TRBJ2-3,TRBV7-3,NA,NA,CASSLNLPDTQYF,TGTGCCAGCAGCTTAAATCTTCCAGATACGCAGTATTTT
TRBJ2-7,TRBV10-3,NA,NA,CAISNPGPTYEQYF,TGTGCCATCAGTAACCCCGGTCCGACCTACGAGCAGTACTTC
TRBJ1-6,TRBV19,NA,few,CASSIAAQNSPLHF,TGTGCCAGTAGTATCGCGGCCCAAAATTCACCCCTCCACTTT
TRBJ1-2,TRBV18,TRBD1,NA,CASSPGAMTGTNPF,TGTGCCAGCTCACCAGGGGCCATGACAGGGACCAACCCCTTC
TRBJ1-2,TRBV5-6,NA,NA,CASSPGRGGYTF,TGTGCCAGCAGCCCGGGGCGGGGAGGCTACACCTTC
TRBJ2-1,TRBV20-1,NA,few,CSAGPLALSSYNEQFF,TGCAGTGCTGGGCCCCTAGCGCTTAGCTCCTACAATGAGCAGTTCTTC
TRBJ2-1,TRBV19,TRBD2,NA,CASSARTSGFYNEQFF,TGTGCCAGTAGTGCACGGACTAGCGGATTCTACAATGAGCAGTTCTTC
TRBJ2-5,TRBV20-1,NA,NA,CSAREASSAKETQYF,TGCAGTGCTAGAGAGGCCTCTAGCGCCAAAGAGACCCAGTACTTC
TRBJ2-3,TRBV7-9,NA,NA,CASSLLGTDTQYF,TGTGCCAGCAGCTTATTGGGAACAGATACGCAGTATTTT
TRBJ1-6,TRBV5-1,NA,NA,CASSLDRYNSPLHF,TGCGCCAGCAGCTTGGACCGCTATAATTCACCCCTCCACTTT
TRBJ1-1,TRBV29-1,NA,few,CSVGPGGVTEAFF,TGCAGCGTGGGGCCCGGGGGGGTCACTGAAGCTTTCTTT
TRBJ2-4,TRBV27,TRBD1,NA,CASRPPGQGSLGNIQYF,TGTGCCAGCAGGCCCCCAGGACAGGGCTCCCTTGGGAACATTCAGTACTTC
TRBJ1-6,TRBV20-1,NA,few,CSAGTADSPLHF,TGCAGTGCTGGGACCGCAGATTCACCCCTCCACTTT
TRBJ2-7,TRBV20-1,TRBD2,NA,CSVLGTSGSYEQYF,TGCAGTGTTTTAGGGACTAGCGGGAGCTACGAGCAGTACTTC
TRBJ1-6,TRBV7-9,NA,NA,CASSRPGNNSPLHF,TGTGCCAGCAGCCGACCGGGAAATAATTCACCCCTCCACTTT
TRBJ2-2,TRBV18,NA,NA,CASSPSRDTGELFF,TGTGCCAGCTCACCATCCAGGGACACCGGGGAGCTGTTTTTT
TRBJ2-3,TRBV7-2,TRBD2,few,CASSSRTSGGAGADTQYF,TGTGCCAGCAGCTCAAGGACTAGCGGGGGGGCAGGGGCAGATACGCAGTATTTT
TRBJ2-7,TRBV20-1,TRBD2,few,CSAIWRGGTYEQYF,TGCAGTGCTATATGGCGCGGGGGAACCTACGAGCAGTACTTC
TRBJ1-2,TRBV7-5,NA,NA,CISVSEAPPTGGDYGYTF,NA
TRBJ1-1,TRBV20-1,NA,NA,CSALSNSRNTEAFF,TGCAGTGCTCTTTCTAATAGTAGGAACACTGAAGCTTTCTTT
TRBJ1-1,TRBV6-1,TRBD1,NA,CASTSTGGTEAFF,TGTGCCAGCACCTCGACAGGGGGCACTGAAGCTTTCTTT